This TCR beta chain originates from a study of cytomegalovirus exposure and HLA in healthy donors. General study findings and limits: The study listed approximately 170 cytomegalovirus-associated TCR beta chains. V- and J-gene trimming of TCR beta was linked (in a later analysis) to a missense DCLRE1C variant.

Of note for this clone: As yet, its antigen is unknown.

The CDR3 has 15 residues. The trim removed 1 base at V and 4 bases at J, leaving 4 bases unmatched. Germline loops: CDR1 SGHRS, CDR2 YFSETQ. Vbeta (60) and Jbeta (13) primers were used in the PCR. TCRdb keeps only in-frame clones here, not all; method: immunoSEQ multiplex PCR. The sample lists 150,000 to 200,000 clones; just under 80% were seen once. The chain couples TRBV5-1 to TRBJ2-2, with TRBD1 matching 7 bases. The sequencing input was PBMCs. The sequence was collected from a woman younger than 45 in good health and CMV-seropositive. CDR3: CASSLWTGGTGELFF. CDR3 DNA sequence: TGCGCCAGCAGCTTGTGGACAGGCGGCACCGGGGAGCTGTTTTTT.